This T cell receptor (beta chain) originates from a study of Graves' ophthalmopathy and Graves' hyperthyroidism. Calling hyperthyroidism stable required that no ophthalmopathy show up within 18 months of follow-up. This clonotype was picked up a small number of times. The CDR3 is made up of 16 amino acids. CDR1 is SGHAT and CDR2 is FQDESV in the germline V gene (reference sequence). The V gene lost 5 bases and the J gene lost 6 bases, with 20 bases spanning the gap. The authors amplified TCR beta CDR3 regions from RNA transcripts. HTBI primers primed a first-round RT-PCR, and a second-round multiplex PCR followed. One entry per CDR3 protein results from TCRdb running MiXCR on the multiplex PCR reads. The table has hundreds of thousands of distinct CDR3 sequences, 22% seen once; the top ten hold around 6.5%.

Source material: peripheral blood. This sequence originates from a woman younger than 35 with stable Graves' hyperthyroidism. Some clones in this sample may be carry-over from other donors' samples. The V call is TRBV11-1, the J call TRBJ1-5; tentative D call: TRBD1 (6 bases). The CDR3 sequence: CASSNRVGGFGQPQHF. CDR3 DNA: TGTGCCAGCAGCAACAGGGTAGGAGGGTTTGGTCAGCCCCAGCATTTT. The entire variable domain, with the rest obtained from reference TRBV11-1 and TRBJ1-5, is as follows: EAEVAQSPRYKITEKSQAVAFWCDPISGHATLYWYRQILGQGPELLVQFQDESVVDDSQLPKDRFSAERLKGVDSTLKIQPAELGDSAMYLCASSNRVGGFGQPQHFGDGTRLSIL.